The rows below give T cell receptor beta chains drawn from one sample of a study of regulatory T cells in long-lasting Graves disease. TCRdb recomputed calls from the multiplex PCR reads with MiXCR, one row per CDR3 protein. There are over 300,000 distinct CDR3 sequences in the sample; less than 20% occur only once, and about 29% lies in the top ten. Source: peripheral blood mononuclear cells (PBMCs), taken when the disease was refractory, from a patient treated with antithyroid drugs. All receptors derive from a female donor with Graves disease. Each CDR3 is given with its conserved first and last residue. A D gene is named only where the DNA matches it firmly. Not all rows give a size; the values are once, few, many and, for expanded clones, a class.

clone size	V gene	D gene	J gene	CDR3 protein	CDR3 DNA
many	TRBV28	TRBD2	TRBJ2-7	CASSLTSAYEQYF	TGTGCCAGCAGTTTGACTAGCGCCTACGAGCAGTACTTC
many	TRBV29-1	NA	TRBJ1-2	CSVVVTGERSSRTF	TGCAGCGTTGTGGTGACAGGTGAAAGATCTTCGCGGACCTTC
few	TRBV30	NA	TRBJ1-2	CAWSFGVPNYGYTF	TGTGCCTGGAGTTTTGGGGTCCCTAACTATGGCTACACCTTC
many	TRBV30	NA	TRBJ1-2	CASPTGINYGYTF	TGTGCCTCGCCCACAGGGATTAACTATGGCTACACCTTC
few	TRBV4-1	NA	TRBJ2-5	CASSQERWVDQETQYF	TGCGCCAGCAGCCAAGAACGCTGGGTGGACCAAGAGACCCAGTACTTC
NA	TRBV5-5	NA	TRBJ1-1	CASSLAEGNTEAFF	TGTGCCAGCAGCTTGGCCGAGGGGAACACTGAAGCTTTCTTT
few	TRBV25-1	NA	TRBJ1-1	CASSNTVMNTEAFF	TGTGCCAGCAGTAATACAGTCATGAACACTGAAGCTTTCTTT
NA	TRBV15	NA	TRBJ1-5	CATSSTGQGDQPQHF	TGTGCCACCAGCTCAACAGGGCAAGGAGATCAGCCCCAGCATTTT
few	TRBV29-1	NA	TRBJ2-7	CSGLYGEQYF	TGCAGCGGACTGTACGGCGAGCAGTACTTC
few	TRBV20-1	NA	TRBJ2-7	CSASKRSSYEQYF	TGCAGTGCTAGTAAGCGGAGCTCCTACGAGCAGTACTTC
many	TRBV2	TRBD1	TRBJ1-2	CASSEGQGALGYTF	TGTGCCAGCAGTGAAGGACAGGGGGCGTTGGGCTACACCTTC
few	TRBV7-3	NA	TRBJ2-7	CASSLRNRVPYEQYF	TGTGCCAGCAGCTTGAGAAATCGAGTACCCTACGAGCAGTACTTC
NA	TRBV6-1	TRBD2	TRBJ2-3	CASGTIPGLAGTDTQYF	TGTGCCAGCGGAACGATACCGGGACTAGCGGGAACAGATACGCAGTATTTT
many	TRBV6-1	NA	TRBJ2-7	CASGLRDQPYEQYF	TGTGCCAGTGGCCTAAGGGACCAGCCTTACGAGCAGTACTTC
many	TRBV11-2	NA	TRBJ1-2	CASSSWGPSGYTF	TGTGCCAGCAGCTCGTGGGGGCCGAGTGGCTACACCTTC
many	TRBV2	NA	TRBJ1-5	CASREGFSNQPQHF	TGTGCCAGCAGAGAGGGATTCAGCAATCAGCCCCAGCATTTT
many	TRBV6-1	NA	TRBJ1-2	CASSESRTITNYGYTF	TGTGCCAGCAGTGAATCCAGGACAATTACAAACTATGGCTACACCTTC
NA	TRBV19	NA	TRBJ2-7	CASSIGATATYEQYF	TGTGCCAGTAGTATCGGGGCGACAGCTACCTACGAGCAGTACTTC
few	TRBV19	TRBD1	TRBJ2-7	CASSILGTGDNEQYF	TGTGCCAGTAGTATCCTTGGGACAGGGGACAACGAGCAGTACTTC
NA	TRBV20-1	NA	TRBJ2-1	CRAYNEQFF	TGCAGGGCGTACAATGAGCAGTTCTTC
many	TRBV5-1	NA	TRBJ2-7	CASSSPGQLKQYF	TGCGCCAGCAGCTCCCCGGGGCAGCTAAAACAGTACTTC
few	TRBV18	NA	TRBJ2-7	CASSPKGPYSYEQYF	TGTGCCAGCTCCCCCAAGGGCCCCTACTCCTACGAGCAGTACTTC
many	TRBV10-3	TRBD1	TRBJ1-6	CAIRPGQGTANSPLHF	TGTGCCATCAGACCGGGACAGGGGACAGCTAATTCACCCCTCCACTTT
many	TRBV6-1	TRBD2	TRBJ2-7	CASGGLSYEQYF	TGTGCCTCGGGGGGGCTCTCCTACGAGCAGTACTTC
few	TRBV7-2	NA	TRBJ2-4	CASSLEGRMTSAKNIQYF	TGTGCCAGCAGCTTAGAGGGACGGATGACCTCAGCCAAAAACATTCAGTACTTC
few	TRBV12-3/TRBV12-4	TRBD1	TRBJ2-5	CASTRGTDQETQYF	TGTGCCAGCACCAGAGGGACAGATCAAGAGACCCAGTACTTC
many	TRBV19	TRBD1	TRBJ2-7	CASSMGRQGSYEQYF	TGTGCCAGTAGTATGGGACGACAGGGCTCCTACGAGCAGTACTTC
few	TRBV19	TRBD1	TRBJ1-1	CASSPGTGSLNTEAFF	TGTGCCAGTAGTCCAGGGACAGGGAGCTTGAACACTGAAGCTTTCTTT